The table lists the clone carrying this T cell receptor beta chain with many counts. The data are from a study of regulatory T cells in long-lasting Graves disease. This CDR3 comprises 15 residues. V was clipped by 5 bases and J by 1 base, with 15 bases between them. Germline CDR1 is MDHEN and CDR2 is SYDVKM. Both iRepertoire HTBI primers and Arm-PCR of CDR3 regions were used to build the TCR beta libraries. TCRdb recomputed calls from the multiplex PCR reads with MiXCR, one row per CDR3 protein. This sample has 300,000 to 400,000 distinct CDR3 sequences; about 18% occur once, and the top ten carry roughly 29%. Time point described: persistent/refractory GD, antithyroid drugs over 5 years with positive TRAb. Extracted RNA from PBMCs served as the source of the TCR library. The authors drew patients from an endocrinology department in Xi'an, China.

This TCR was recovered from a female donor with Graves disease. The specimen was peripheral blood mononuclear cells (PBMCs), collected when the disease was refractory, from a patient treated with antithyroid drugs. The V and J genes are TRBV28 and TRBJ2-7; the D gene is possibly TRBD1 (5 bases). Here the CDR3 reads CASSGDAGSSYEQYF. DNA of the CDR3: TGTGCCAGCAGTGGAGACGCAGGGTCTTCCTACGAGCAGTACTTC.